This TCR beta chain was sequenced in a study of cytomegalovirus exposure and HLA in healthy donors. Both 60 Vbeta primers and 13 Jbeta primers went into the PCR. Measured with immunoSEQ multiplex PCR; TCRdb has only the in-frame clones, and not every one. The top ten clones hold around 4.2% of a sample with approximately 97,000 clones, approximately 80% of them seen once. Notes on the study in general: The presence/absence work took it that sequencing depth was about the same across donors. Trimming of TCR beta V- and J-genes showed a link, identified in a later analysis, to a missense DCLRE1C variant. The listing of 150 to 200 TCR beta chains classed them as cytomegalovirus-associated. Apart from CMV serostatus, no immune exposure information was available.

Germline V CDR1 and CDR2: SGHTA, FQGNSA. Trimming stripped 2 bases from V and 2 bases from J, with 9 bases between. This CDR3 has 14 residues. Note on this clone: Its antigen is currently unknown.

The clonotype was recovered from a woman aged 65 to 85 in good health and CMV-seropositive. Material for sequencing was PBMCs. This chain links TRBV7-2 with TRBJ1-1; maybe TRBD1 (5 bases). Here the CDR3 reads CASSLQGINTEAFF. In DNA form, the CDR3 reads TGTGCCAGCAGCTTACAGGGCATTAACACTGAAGCTTTCTTT.